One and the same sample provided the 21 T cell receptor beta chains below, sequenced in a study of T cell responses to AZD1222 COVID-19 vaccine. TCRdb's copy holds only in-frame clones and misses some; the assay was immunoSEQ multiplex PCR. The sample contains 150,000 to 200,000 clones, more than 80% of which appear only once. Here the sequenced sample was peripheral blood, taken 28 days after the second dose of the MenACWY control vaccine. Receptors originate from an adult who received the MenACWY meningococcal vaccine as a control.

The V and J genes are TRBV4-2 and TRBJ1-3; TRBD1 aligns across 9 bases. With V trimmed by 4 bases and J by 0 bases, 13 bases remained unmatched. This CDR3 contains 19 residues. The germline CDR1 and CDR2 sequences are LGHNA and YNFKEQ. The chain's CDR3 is CASSPTRDRVDHSGNTIYF. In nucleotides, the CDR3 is TGTGCCAGCAGCCCAACCCGGGACAGGGTGGACCACTCTGGAAACACCATATATTTT.

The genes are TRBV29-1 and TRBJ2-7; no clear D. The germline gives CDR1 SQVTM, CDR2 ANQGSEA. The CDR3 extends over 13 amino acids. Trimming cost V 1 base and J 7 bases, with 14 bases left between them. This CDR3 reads CSVEGVAGSEQYF. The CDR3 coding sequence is TGCAGCGTTGAAGGTGTTGCTGGCAGTGAGCAGTACTTC.

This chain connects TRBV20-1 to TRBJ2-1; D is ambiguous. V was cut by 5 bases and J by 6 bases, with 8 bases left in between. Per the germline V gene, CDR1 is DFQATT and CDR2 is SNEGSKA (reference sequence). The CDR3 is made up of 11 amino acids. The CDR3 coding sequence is TGCAGTGCTCTAACGCGCAATGAGCAGTTCTTC. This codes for CSALTRNEQFF.

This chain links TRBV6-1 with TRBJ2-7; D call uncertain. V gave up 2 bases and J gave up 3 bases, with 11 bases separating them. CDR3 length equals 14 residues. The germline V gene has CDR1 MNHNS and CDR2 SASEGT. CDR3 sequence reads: CASSEWIALYEQYF. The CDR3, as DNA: TGTGCCAGCAGTGAATGGATAGCCCTCTACGAGCAGTACTTC.

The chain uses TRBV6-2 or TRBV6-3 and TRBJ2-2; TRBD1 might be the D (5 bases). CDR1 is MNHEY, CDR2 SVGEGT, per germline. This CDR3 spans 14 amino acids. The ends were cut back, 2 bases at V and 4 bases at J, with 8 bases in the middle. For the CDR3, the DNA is TGTGCCAGCAGTTACCAGGGTAGCACCGGGGAGCTGTTTTTT. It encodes CASSYQGSTGELFF.

This CDR3 is CASSFLPVLEGQQYF. The CDR3 DNA reads TGTGCCAGCAGCTTCTTACCGGTGCTCGAGGGGCAGCAGTACTTC. The chain employs TRBV11-3 and TRBJ2-7; D tentatively reads TRBD1 or TRBD2 (5 bases each). The CDR3 contains 15 residues. Trimming stripped 3 bases from V and 8 bases from J, with 20 bases between. CDR1 and CDR2 (germline): SGHNT, YENEEA.

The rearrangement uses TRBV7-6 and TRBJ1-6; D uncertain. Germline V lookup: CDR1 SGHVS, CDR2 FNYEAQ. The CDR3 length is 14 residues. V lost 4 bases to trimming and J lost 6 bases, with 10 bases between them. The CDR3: CASSSGVGNSPLHF. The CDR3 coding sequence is TGTGCCAGCAGCTCCGGGGTGGGTAATTCACCCCTCCACTTT.

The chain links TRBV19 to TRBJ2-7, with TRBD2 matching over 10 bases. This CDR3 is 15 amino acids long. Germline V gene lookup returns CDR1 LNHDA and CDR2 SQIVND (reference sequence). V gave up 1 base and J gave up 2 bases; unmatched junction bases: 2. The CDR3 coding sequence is TGTGCCAGTAGTATAGGGACTAGCGGAACCTACGAGCAGTACTTC. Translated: CASSIGTSGTYEQYF.

CDR3 amino acids: CASKGTGDSYEQYF. Written as DNA, the CDR3 is TGTGCCAGCAAAGGGACGGGAGACTCCTACGAGCAGTACTTC. The J gene is TRBJ2-7, the V gene TRBV18, with D perhaps matching TRBD2 (6 bases). Germline values: CDR1 KGHSH, CDR2 LQKENI. This CDR3 is built from 14 residues. Trimming pared 8 bases from V and 0 bases from J, leaving 14 bases between.

The CDR3 DNA is TGTGCCAGCAGCGAGTGGCGAGAAGGGCCAGATACGCAGTATTTT. It specifies CASSEWREGPDTQYF. The J gene is TRBJ2-3, the V gene TRBV9; unclear D gene. This CDR3 is 15 amino acids long. Germline assignment: CDR1 SGDLS and CDR2 YYNGEE. V lost 3 bases to trimming and J lost 4 bases, with 15 bases between them.

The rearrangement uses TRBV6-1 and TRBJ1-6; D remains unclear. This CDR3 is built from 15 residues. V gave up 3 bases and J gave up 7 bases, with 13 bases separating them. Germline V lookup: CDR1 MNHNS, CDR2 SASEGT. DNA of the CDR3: TGTGCCAGCAGTGATTTCCTGGGCCAGAATTCACCCCTCCACTTT. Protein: CASSDFLGQNSPLHF.

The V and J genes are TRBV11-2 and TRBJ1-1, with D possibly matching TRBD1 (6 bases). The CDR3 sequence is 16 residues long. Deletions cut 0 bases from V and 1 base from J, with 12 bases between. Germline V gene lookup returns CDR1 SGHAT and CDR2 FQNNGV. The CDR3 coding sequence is TGTGCCAGCAGCTTAGATCTACAGGGAGGGAACACTGAAGCTTTCTTT. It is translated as CASSLDLQGGNTEAFF. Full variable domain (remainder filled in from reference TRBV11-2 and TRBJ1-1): EAGVAQSPRYKIIEKRQSVAFWCNPISGHATLYWYQQILGQGPKLLIQFQNNGVVDDSQLPKDRFSAERLKGVDSTLKIQPAKLEDSAVYLCASSLDLQGGNTEAFFGQGTRLTVV.

The CDR3 loop is CASKAPGTGSAGYTF. As DNA, the CDR3 is TGTGCCAGCAAGGCGCCCGGGACAGGGAGTGCTGGCTACACCTTC. The chain recombines TRBV6-4 with TRBJ1-2; the match to TRBD1 covers 9 bases. After removal of 7 bases from V and 7 bases from J, the junction contained 13 bases not matched to a gene. The CDR3 loop spans 15 amino acids. CDR1 is MRHNA, CDR2 SNTAGT, per germline.

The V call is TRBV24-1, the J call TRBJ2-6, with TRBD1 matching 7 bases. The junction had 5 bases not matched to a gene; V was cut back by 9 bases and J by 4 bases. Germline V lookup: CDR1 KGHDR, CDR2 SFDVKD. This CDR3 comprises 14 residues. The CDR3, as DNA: TGTGCCACCGAGGACAGGACCGGGGCCAACGTCCTGACTTTC. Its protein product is CATEDRTGANVLTF.

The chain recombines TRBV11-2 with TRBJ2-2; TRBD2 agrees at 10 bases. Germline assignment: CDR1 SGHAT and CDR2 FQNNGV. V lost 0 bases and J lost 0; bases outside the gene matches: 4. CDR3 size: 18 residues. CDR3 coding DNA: TGTGCCAGCAGCTTAGAACTAGCGGGATACTCGAACACCGGGGAGCTGTTTTTT. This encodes CASSLELAGYSNTGELFF.

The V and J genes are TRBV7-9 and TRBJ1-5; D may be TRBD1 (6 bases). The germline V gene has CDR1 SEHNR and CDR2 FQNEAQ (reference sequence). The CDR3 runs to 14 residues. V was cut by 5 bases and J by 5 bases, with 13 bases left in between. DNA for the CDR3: TGTGCCAGCAGCACTCAGGGGTCCCATCAGCCCCAGCATTTT. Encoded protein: CASSTQGSHQPQHF. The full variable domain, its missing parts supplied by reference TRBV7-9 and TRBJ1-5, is DTGVSQNPRHKITKRGQNVTFRCDPISEHNRLYWYRQTLGQGPEFLTYFQNEAQLEKSRLLSDRFSAERPKGSFSTLEIQRTEQGDSAMYLCASSTQGSHQPQHFGDGTRLSIL.

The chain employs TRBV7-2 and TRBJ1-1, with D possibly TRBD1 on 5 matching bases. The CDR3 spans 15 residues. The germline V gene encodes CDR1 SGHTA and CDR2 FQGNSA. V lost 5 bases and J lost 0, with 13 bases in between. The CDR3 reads CASSPGIFMNTEAFF. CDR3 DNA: TGTGCCAGCAGCCCAGGGATCTTTATGAACACTGAAGCTTTCTTT.

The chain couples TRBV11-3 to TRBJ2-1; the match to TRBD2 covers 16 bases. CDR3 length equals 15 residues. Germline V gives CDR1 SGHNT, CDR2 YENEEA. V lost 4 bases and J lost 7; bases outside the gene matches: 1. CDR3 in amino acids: CASSSGLAGGNEQFF. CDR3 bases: TGTGCCAGCAGCTCGGGACTAGCGGGAGGGAATGAGCAGTTCTTC.

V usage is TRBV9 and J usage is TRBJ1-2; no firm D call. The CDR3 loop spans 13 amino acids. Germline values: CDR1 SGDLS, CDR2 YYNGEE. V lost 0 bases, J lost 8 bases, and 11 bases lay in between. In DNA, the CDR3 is TGTGCCAGCAGCGTAGTGGGAACAAGGGGCTACACCTTC. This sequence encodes CASSVVGTRGYTF.

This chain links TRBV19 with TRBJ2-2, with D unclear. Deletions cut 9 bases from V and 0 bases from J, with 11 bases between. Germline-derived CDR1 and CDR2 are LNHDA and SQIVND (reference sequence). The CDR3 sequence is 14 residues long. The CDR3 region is CASGTGSNTGELFF. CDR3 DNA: TGTGCCAGCGGAACTGGCTCGAACACCGGGGAGCTGTTTTTT.

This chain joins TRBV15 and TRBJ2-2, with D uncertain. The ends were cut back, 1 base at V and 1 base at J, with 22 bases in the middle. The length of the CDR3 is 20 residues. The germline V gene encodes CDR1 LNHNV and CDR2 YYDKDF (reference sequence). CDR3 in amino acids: CATSRVVAVTLRRNTGELFF. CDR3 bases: TGTGCCACCAGCAGAGTGGTAGCAGTTACTTTACGAAGGAACACCGGGGAGCTGTTTTTT.